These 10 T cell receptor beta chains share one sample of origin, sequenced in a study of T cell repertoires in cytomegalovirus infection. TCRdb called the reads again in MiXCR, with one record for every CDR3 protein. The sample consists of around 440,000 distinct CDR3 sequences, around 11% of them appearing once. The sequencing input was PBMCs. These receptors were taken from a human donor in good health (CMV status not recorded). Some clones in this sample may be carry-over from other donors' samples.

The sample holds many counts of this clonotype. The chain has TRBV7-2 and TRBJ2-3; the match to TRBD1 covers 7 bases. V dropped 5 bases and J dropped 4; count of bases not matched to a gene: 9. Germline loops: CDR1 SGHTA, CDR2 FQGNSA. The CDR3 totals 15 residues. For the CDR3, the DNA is TGTGCCAGCAGCACCCAACAGGGGACGGCAGATACGCAGTATTTT. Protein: CASSTQQGTADTQYF.

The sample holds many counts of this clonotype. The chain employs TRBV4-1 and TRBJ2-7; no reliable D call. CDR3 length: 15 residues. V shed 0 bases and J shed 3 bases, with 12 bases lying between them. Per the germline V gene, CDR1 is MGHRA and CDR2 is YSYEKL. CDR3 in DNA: TGCGCCAGCAGCCAAGAGGGCTCTAACATCTACGAGCAGTACTTC. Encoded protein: CASSQEGSNIYEQYF.

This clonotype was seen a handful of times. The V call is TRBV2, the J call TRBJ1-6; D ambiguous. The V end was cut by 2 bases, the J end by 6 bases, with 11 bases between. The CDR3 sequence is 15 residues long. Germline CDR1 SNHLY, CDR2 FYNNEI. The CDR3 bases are TGTGCCAGCAGTGAAAGTTGGGGTAGTAATTCACCCCTCCACTTT. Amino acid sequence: CASSESWGSNSPLHF.

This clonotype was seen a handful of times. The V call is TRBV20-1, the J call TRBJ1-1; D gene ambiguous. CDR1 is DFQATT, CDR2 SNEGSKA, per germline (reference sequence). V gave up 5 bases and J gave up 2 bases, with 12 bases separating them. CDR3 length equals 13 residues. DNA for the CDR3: TGCAGTGCTGCCCCCCAGACAAACACTGAAGCTTTCTTT. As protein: CSAAPQTNTEAFF.

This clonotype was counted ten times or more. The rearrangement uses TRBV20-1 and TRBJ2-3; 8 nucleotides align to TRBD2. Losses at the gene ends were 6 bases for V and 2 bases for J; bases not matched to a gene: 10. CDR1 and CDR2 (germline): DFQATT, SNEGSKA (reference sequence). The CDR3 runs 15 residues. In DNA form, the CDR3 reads TGCAGTGCCGTTGCCGGCGGGGGGTACACAGATACGCAGTATTTT. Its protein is CSAVAGGGYTDTQYF.

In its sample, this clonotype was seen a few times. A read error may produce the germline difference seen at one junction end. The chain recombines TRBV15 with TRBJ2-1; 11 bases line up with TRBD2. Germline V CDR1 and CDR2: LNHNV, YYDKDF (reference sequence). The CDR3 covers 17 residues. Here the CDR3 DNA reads TGTGCCACCAGCAGACTAATGACTAGCGGGACCGACAATGGGCAGTTCTTC. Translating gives CATSRLMTSGTDNGQFF. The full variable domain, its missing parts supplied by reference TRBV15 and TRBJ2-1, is DAMVIQNPRYQVTQFGKPVTLSCSQTLNHNVMYWYQQKSSQAPKLLFHYYDKDFNNEADTPDNFQSRRPNTSFCFLDIRSPGLGDTAMYLCATSRLMTSGTDNGQFFGPGTRLTVL.

CDR3 bases: TGCAGTGCTAGGCCGGGACTTGGCTTAACGACCCAGTACTTC. Translating it yields CSARPGLGLTTQYF. V and J are TRBV20-1 and TRBJ2-5, with a possible D match to TRBD2 (6 bases). The germline CDR1 and CDR2 sequences are DFQATT and SNEGSKA (reference sequence). Trimming shortened V by 3 bases and J by 7 bases, and 18 bases separated the two germline ends. This CDR3 spans 14 amino acids.

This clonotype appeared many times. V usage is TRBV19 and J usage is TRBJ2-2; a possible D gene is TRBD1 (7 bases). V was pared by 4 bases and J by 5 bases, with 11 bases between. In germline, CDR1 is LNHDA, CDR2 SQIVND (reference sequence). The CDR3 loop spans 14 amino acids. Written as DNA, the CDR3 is TGTGCCAGTAGTAGCCAGGGGGGAACCGGGGAGCTGTTTTTT. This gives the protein CASSSQGGTGELFF. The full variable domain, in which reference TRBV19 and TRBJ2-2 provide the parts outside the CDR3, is DGGITQSPKYLFRKEGQNVTLSCEQNLNHDAMYWYRQDPGQGLRLIYYSQIVNDFQKGDIAEGYSVSREKKESFPLTVTSAQKNPTAFYLCASSSQGGTGELFFGEGSRLTVL.

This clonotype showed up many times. The CDR3: CASRQRQDTEAFF. In DNA, the CDR3 is TGTGCCAGCAGACAGCGGCAGGACACTGAAGCTTTCTTT. The chain is built from TRBV7-6 and TRBJ1-1; no clear D gene. The CDR3 length is 13 residues. Germline V lookup: CDR1 SGHVS, CDR2 FNYEAQ. V shed 6 bases and J shed 3 bases, with 11 bases lying between them.

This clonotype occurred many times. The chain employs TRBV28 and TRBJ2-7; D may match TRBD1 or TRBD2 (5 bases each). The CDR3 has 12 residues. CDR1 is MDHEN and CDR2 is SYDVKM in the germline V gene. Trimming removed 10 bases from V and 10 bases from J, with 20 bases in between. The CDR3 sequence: CATLRGDVEQYF. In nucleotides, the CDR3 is TGTGCCACCCTCCGGGGCGACGTGGAACAGTACTTC.